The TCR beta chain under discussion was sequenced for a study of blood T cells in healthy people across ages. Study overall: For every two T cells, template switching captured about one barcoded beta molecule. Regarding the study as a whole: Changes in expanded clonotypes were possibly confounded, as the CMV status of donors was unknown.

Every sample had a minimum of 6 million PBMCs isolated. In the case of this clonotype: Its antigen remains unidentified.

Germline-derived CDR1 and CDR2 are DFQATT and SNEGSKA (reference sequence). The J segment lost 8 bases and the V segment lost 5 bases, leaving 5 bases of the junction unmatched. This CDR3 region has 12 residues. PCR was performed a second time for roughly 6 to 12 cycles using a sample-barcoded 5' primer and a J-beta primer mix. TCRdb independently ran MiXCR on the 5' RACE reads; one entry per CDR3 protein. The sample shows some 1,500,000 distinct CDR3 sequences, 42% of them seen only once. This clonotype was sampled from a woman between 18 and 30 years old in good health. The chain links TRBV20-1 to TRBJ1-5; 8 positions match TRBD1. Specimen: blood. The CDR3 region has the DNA TGCAGTGCTTGGACAGGGTTCGAGCCCCAGCATTTT. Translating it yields CSAWTGFEPQHF.